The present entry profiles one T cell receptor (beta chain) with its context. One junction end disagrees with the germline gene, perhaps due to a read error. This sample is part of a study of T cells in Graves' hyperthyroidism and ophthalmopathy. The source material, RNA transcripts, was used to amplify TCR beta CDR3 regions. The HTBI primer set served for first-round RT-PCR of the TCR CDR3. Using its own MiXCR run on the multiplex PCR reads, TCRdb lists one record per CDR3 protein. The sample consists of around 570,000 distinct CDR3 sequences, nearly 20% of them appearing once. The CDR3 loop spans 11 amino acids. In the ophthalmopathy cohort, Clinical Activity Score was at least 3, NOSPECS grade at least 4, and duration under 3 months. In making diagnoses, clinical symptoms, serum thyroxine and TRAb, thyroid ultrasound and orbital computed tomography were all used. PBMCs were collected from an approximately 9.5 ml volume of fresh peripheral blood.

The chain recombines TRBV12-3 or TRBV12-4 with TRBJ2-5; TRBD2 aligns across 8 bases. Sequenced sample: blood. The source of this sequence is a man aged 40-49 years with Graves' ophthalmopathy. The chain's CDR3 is CASLGSGKRNF. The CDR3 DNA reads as TGTGCCAGCCTTGGTAGCGGGAAAAGGAACTTC.